These 23 T cell receptor beta chains were sequenced from one sample in a study of OX40 agonist ivuxolimab in advanced cancers. Profiled with immunoSEQ multiplex PCR; TCRdb holds only in-frame clones, not every one. The sample holds about 41,000 clones, around four fifths seen once. Sequencing used CD4+ or CD8+ T cells sorted from blood, obtained in a trial of the OX40 agonist ivuxolimab. These receptors all come from an adult with an advanced solid tumor such as melanoma, head and neck, liver or kidney cancer.

By frequency in the sample, this clone is medium-sized. This chain connects TRBV5-1 to TRBJ1-4; TRBD1 agrees at 9 bases. Germline V gene data show CDR1 as SGHRS and CDR2 as YFSETQ. This CDR3 contains 15 residues. V gave up 1 base and J gave up 7 bases; unmatched junction bases: 5. CDR3 sequence: CASSLMGQGGEKLFF. CDR3 DNA sequence: TGCGCCAGCAGCTTGATGGGACAGGGAGGTGAAAAACTGTTTTTT. Full variable domain (rest looked up from reference TRBV5-1 and TRBJ1-4): KAGVTQTPRYLIKTRGQQVTLSCSPISGHRSVSWYQQTPGQGLQFLFEYFSETQRNKGNFPGRFSGRQFSNSRSEMNVSTLELGDSALYLCASSLMGQGGEKLFFGSGTQLSVL.

The chain recombines TRBV7-2 with TRBJ1-1; 8 nucleotides align to TRBD1. This CDR3 comprises 13 residues. With 1 base clipped from V and 11 bases from J, the junction kept 6 bases outside the gene matches. From germline, CDR1 is SGHTA and CDR2 FQGNSA. CDR3 region: CASSLVQGVSAFF. Written as DNA, the CDR3 is TGTGCCAGCAGCTTAGTACAGGGGGTGTCGGCTTTCTTT.

This clone was detected once. The chain employs TRBV28 and TRBJ2-7; no firm D call. The CDR3 totals 12 residues. Germline V lookup: CDR1 MDHEN, CDR2 SYDVKM. V was shortened by 5 bases and J by 7 bases, with 12 bases between the two germline ends. The CDR3 sequence is CASSPLLGEQYF. CDR3 DNA: TGTGCCAGCAGTCCGCTCCTTGGAGAGCAGTACTTC.

The rearrangement uses TRBV5-8 and TRBJ2-7, with 8 bases fitting TRBD1. The V and J ends lost 4 bases and 4 bases, in that order; junction bases with no gene match: 10. The germline V gene encodes CDR1 SGHTS and CDR2 YDEGEE. The CDR3 is 15 amino acids. CDR3 bases: TGTGCCAGCAGCAGCCTAAGACAGGGGTCGTACGAGCAGTACTTC. It codes for CASSSLRQGSYEQYF.

This rearrangement joins TRBV7-2 to TRBJ2-3; D gene ambiguous. CDR1 SGHTA and CDR2 FQGNSA come from the germline V gene. This CDR3 has 14 amino acids. V was shortened by 4 bases and J by 6 bases, with 14 bases between the two germline ends. CDR3 DNA: TGTGCCAGCAGCTCAATACAGCCCGGGGATACGCAGTATTTT. Encoded protein: CASSSIQPGDTQYF.

This clone was detected once. The gene calls are TRBV4-1 and TRBJ2-3, with a weak D call TRBD2 (6 bases). The CDR3 totals 16 residues. Germline CDR1 is MGHRA and CDR2 is YSYEKL. V was pared by 1 base and J by 3 bases, with 14 bases between. The chain's CDR3 is CASSQVPGVATDTQYF. In DNA form, the CDR3 reads TGCGCCAGCAGCCAAGTACCGGGAGTAGCAACAGATACGCAGTATTTT.

The rearrangement joins TRBV2 to TRBJ1-5; D gene unclear. The CDR3 consists of 12 residues. Between the trimmed V and J ends, which lost 1 base and 5 bases, there was a span of 3 bases. From germline, CDR1 is SNHLY and CDR2 FYNNEI. DNA for the CDR3: TGTGCCAGCAGTGAAGACGATCAGCCCCAGCATTTT. It codes for CASSEDDQPQHF.

The rearrangement links TRBV5-1 to TRBJ2-3, with a possible D match to TRBD2 (6 bases). CDR3 length: 17 residues. Germline values: CDR1 SGHRS, CDR2 YFSETQ. The germline V and J ends were trimmed by 0 bases and 0 bases, with 14 bases remaining between them. The CDR3 spells CASSLGLRGTSTDTQYF. CDR3 coding DNA: TGCGCCAGCAGCTTGGGGTTGCGGGGTACTAGCACAGATACGCAGTATTTT.

This clone was detected only once. J is TRBJ2-5 and V is TRBV18; 7 bases are a match to TRBD1. The V segment lost 3 bases and the J segment 3 bases; nucleotides outside the gene matches: 4. The germline V gene encodes CDR1 KGHSH and CDR2 LQKENI. The CDR3 covers 14 residues. The CDR3 DNA reads as TGTGCCAGCTCACCCCCGACAGGGAAAGAGACCCAGTACTTC. It specifies CASSPPTGKETQYF.

The chain carries TRBV7-9 and TRBJ2-1, with D possibly being TRBD1 (6 bases). The CDR3 is 15 amino acids. The V end lost 1 base, the J end lost 0 bases, and 7 bases lay between the germline ends. The V gene's germline CDR1 is SEHNR and CDR2 FQNEAQ (reference sequence). For the CDR3, the DNA is TGTGCCAGCAGCTTAGGACAGGCCTCCTACAATGAGCAGTTCTTC. Translating it yields CASSLGQASYNEQFF.

The chain carries TRBV27 and TRBJ1-2; D is ambiguous. Trimming shortened V by 8 bases and J by 8 bases, and 24 bases separated the two germline ends. Germline CDR1 MNHEY, CDR2 SMNVEV (reference sequence). The CDR3 covers 15 residues. This CDR3 reads CASSSADRPSIGYTF. The CDR3 DNA reads TGTGCCAGCTCCTCCGCGGACCGGCCATCTATCGGCTACACCTTC.

V gene TRBV7-2 combines with J gene TRBJ2-1; TRBD2 aligns across 8 bases. The ends lost 1 base at V and 7 bases at J; junction bases unmatched: 3. Germline assignment: CDR1 SGHTA and CDR2 FQGNSA. This CDR3 region has 14 residues. CDR3 coding DNA: TGTGCCAGCAGCTTAGTGACGGGGGGGAATGAGCAGTTCTTC. Its protein is CASSLVTGGNEQFF. Supplemented by reference TRBV7-2 and TRBJ2-1, the full variable domain reads GAGVSQSPSNKVTEKGKDVELRCDPISGHTALYWYRQSLGQGLEFLIYFQGNSAPDKSGLPSDRFSAERTGGSVSTLTIQRTQQEDSAVYLCASSLVTGGNEQFFGPGTRLTVL.

The chain employs TRBV18 and TRBJ2-7; a weak D match, TRBD2 (6 bases). This CDR3 is built from 15 residues. The germline V gene has CDR1 KGHSH and CDR2 LQKENI. V was clipped by 3 bases and J by 0 bases, with 12 bases between them. The CDR3 DNA reads as TGTGCCAGCTCACCCGGGACTCTTAGCTCCTACGAGCAGTACTTC. It yields the protein CASSPGTLSSYEQYF.

The rearrangement joins TRBV7-2 to TRBJ2-7; D gene unclear. V was clipped by 5 bases and J by 6 bases, with 14 bases between them. The germline gives CDR1 SGHTA, CDR2 FQGNSA. The CDR3 contains 13 residues. The CDR3 region is CASSISLSPEQYF. The DNA of the CDR3 is TGTGCCAGCAGCATATCCTTATCGCCCGAGCAGTACTTC.

This clone was recorded only once. V gene TRBV27 combines with J gene TRBJ2-3, with 7 bases aligning to TRBD2. The length of the CDR3 is 15 residues. V dropped 5 bases and J dropped 0; count of bases not matched to a gene: 5. CDR1 is MNHEY, CDR2 SMNVEV, per germline (reference sequence). CDR3 DNA sequence: TGTGCCAGCAGTCATAGCGGGCTTAGCACAGATACGCAGTATTTT. Its protein is CASSHSGLSTDTQYF.

The J gene is TRBJ1-3, the V gene TRBV29-1, with D possibly being TRBD1 (6 bases). V was clipped by 3 bases and J by 0 bases, with 12 bases between them. The CDR3 consists of 15 residues. Per the germline V gene, CDR1 is SQVTM and CDR2 is ANQGSEA. CDR3: CSVDDGQFSGNTIYF. DNA for the CDR3: TGCAGCGTTGATGACGGACAGTTCTCTGGAAACACCATATATTTT.

CDR3 coding DNA: TGTGCCAGCAGCTTAGCCGGGGCGACCGGGGAGCTGTTTTTT. It yields the protein CASSLAGATGELFF. The chain joins TRBV7-3 to TRBJ2-2; either TRBD1 or TRBD2 may fit D (5 bases each). The CDR3 runs 14 residues. Trimming shortened V by 2 bases and J by 5 bases, and 9 bases separated the two germline ends. Germline values: CDR1 SGHTA, CDR2 FQGTGA.

This clone was observed once. The chain uses TRBV2 and TRBJ1-1; no definite D call. Trimming stripped 10 bases from V and 1 base from J, with 13 bases between. The CDR3 has 13 residues. Germline loops: CDR1 SNHLY, CDR2 FYNNEI. DNA for the CDR3: TGTGCCACCCGGGCCTACAAGAACACTGAAGCTTTCTTT. Its translation is CATRAYKNTEAFF.

The chain has TRBV5-1 and TRBJ2-5, with 9 nucleotides matching TRBD1. Germline assignment: CDR1 SGHRS and CDR2 YFSETQ. CDR3 size: 14 residues. V lost 6 bases and J lost 7; bases outside the gene matches: 10. CDR3 protein: CASTDRGPVGTQYF. CDR3 bases: TGCGCCAGCACGGACAGGGGCCCCGTAGGGACCCAGTACTTC.

The chain uses TRBV6-1 and TRBJ1-2, with 7 bases lining up with TRBD1. The CDR3 is 14 residues long. V lost 5 bases, J lost 4 bases, and 7 bases stayed unmatched. Germline CDR1 reads MNHNS; CDR2 reads SASEGT. CDR3 coding DNA: TGTGCCAGCAGTCCCGGGACAGCCTTCTATGGCTACACCTTC. Protein: CASSPGTAFYGYTF.

The J gene is TRBJ2-7, the V gene TRBV2; D is undetermined. CDR1 is SNHLY and CDR2 is FYNNEI in the germline V gene. V gave up 3 bases and J gave up 6 bases, with 3 bases separating them. CDR3 length equals 10 residues. Here the CDR3 DNA reads TGTGCCAGCAGTGAGGTCGAGCAGTACTTC. Encoded protein: CASSEVEQYF.

This clone was detected only a few times. The CDR3 loop is CASSWGVSQPQHF. In nucleotides, the CDR3 is TGTGCCAGCAGTTGGGGGGTCAGTCAGCCCCAGCATTTT. This sequence joins TRBV6-5 and TRBJ1-5, with a tentative D call TRBD1 (5 bases). Germline values: CDR1 MNHEY, CDR2 SVGAGI. Trimming cost V 4 bases and J 6 bases, with 10 bases left between them. The length of the CDR3 is 13 residues.

The chain is built from TRBV11-3 and TRBJ1-1, with D hard to call. From germline, CDR1 is SGHNT and CDR2 YENEEA. The CDR3 totals 12 residues. Trimming cost V 5 bases and J 3 bases, with 7 bases left between them. CDR3 in amino acids: CASSPSDTEAFF. The CDR3 nucleotides read TGTGCCAGCAGCCCCTCAGACACTGAAGCTTTCTTT.